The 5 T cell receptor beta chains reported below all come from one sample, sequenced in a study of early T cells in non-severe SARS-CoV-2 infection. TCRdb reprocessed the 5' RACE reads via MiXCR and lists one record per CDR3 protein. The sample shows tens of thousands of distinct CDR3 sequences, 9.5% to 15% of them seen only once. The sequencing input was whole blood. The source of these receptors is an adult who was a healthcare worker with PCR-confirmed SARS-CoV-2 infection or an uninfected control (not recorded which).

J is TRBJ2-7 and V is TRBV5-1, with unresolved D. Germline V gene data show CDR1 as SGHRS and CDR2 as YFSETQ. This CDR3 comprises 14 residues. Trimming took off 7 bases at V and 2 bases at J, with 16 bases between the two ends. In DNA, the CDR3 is TGCGCCAGCGGGTTAACTGGCGGCGCCTACGAGCAGTACTTC. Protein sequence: CASGLTGGAYEQYF.

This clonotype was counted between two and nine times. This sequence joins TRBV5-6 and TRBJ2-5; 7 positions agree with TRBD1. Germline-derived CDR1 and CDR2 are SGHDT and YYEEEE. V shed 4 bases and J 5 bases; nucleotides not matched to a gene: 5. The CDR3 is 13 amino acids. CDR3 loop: CASSGGQLETQYF. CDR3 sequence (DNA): TGTGCCAGCAGCGGGGGACAGCTGGAGACCCAGTACTTC.

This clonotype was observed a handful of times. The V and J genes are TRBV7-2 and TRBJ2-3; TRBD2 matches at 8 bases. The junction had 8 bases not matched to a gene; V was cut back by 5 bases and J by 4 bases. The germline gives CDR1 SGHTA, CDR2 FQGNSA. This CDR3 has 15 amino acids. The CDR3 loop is CASSPRTSTSDTQYF. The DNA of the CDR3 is TGTGCCAGCAGCCCGAGGACTAGCACGTCAGATACGCAGTATTTT. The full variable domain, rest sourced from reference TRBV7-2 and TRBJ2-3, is GAGVSQSPSNKVTEKGKDVELRCDPISGHTALYWYRQSLGQGLEFLIYFQGNSAPDKSGLPSDRFSAERTGGSVSTLTIQRTQQEDSAVYLCASSPRTSTSDTQYFGPGTRLTVL.

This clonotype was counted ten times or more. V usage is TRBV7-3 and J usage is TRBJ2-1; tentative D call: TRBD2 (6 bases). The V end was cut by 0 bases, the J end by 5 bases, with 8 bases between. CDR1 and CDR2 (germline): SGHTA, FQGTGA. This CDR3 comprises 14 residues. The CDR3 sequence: CASSLTIADNEQFF. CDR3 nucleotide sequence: TGTGCCAGCAGCTTAACAATAGCGGACAATGAGCAGTTCTTC.

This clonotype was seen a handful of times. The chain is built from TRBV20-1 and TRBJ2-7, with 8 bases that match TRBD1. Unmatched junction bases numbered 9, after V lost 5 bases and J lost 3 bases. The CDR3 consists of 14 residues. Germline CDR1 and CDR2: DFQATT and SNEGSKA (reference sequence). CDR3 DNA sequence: TGCAGTGCTTGGCCTGGACAGGGCGACTACGAGCAGTACTTC. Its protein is CSAWPGQGDYEQYF.